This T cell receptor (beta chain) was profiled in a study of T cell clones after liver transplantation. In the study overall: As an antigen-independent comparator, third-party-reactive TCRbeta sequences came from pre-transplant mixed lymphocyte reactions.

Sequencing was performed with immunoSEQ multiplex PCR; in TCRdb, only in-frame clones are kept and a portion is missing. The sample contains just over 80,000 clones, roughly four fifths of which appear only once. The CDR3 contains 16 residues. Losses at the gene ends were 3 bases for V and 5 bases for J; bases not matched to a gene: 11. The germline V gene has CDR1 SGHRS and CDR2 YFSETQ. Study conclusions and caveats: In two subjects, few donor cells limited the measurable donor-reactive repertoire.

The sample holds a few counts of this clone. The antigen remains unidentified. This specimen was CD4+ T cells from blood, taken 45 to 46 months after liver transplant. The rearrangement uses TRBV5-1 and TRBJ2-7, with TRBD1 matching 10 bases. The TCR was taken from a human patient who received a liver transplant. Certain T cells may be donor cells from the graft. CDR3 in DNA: TGCGCCAGCAGCTGGACCGGTGGGACAGGGGTCCACGAGCAGTACTTC. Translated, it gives CASSWTGGTGVHEQYF. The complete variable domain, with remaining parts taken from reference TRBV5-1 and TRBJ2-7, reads KAGVTQTPRYLIKTRGQQVTLSCSPISGHRSVSWYQQTPGQGLQFLFEYFSETQRNKGNFPGRFSGRQFSNSRSEMNVSTLELGDSALYLCASSWTGGTGVHEQYFGPGTRLTVT.